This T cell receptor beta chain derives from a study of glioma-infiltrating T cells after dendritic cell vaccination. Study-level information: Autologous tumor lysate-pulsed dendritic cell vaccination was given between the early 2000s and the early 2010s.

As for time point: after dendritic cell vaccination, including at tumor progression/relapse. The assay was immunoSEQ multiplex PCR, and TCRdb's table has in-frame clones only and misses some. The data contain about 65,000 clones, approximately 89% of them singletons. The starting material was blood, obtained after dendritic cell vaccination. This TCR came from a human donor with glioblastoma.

The CDR3 nucleotides read TGTGCCTGGACCCCCAGGGGGCCGGCGTCCAGGAAGATTTTCGAGGGAGCTTTCTTT. It codes for CAWTPRGPASRKIFEGAFF. V usage is TRBV30 and J usage is TRBJ1-1; TRBD1 matches at 8 bases. V shed 4 bases, J shed 10 bases, and the junction held 29 bases outside the gene matches. The CDR3 sequence is 19 residues long. Germline-derived CDR1 and CDR2 are GTSNPN and SVGIG (reference sequence).